This paragraph reports one T cell receptor beta chain. This specimen comes from a study of Ad26.COV2.S vaccination and SARS-CoV-2 variants. On the study more broadly: Donor was in the COV1001 Ad26.COV2.S trial arm. Into the muscle, Ad26.COV2.S was dosed once or twice, 56 days apart.

Produced via immunoSEQ multiplex PCR; TCRdb's table is partial and in-frame only. Altogether roughly 300,000 clones are present, about 88% being singletons, with the ten largest covering approximately 5.9%. Regarding treatment: approximately 18 received Ad26.COV2.S at low or high dose, single or two shots; about 5 received placebo; per-sample allocation not given. Specimen acquisition occurred on day 63 following the initial vaccine or placebo injection. What was given as vaccine was an Ad26 vector encoding Wuhan-strain SARS-CoV-2 spike. Germline values: CDR1 GTSNPN, CDR2 SVGIG (reference sequence). The CDR3 runs to 13 residues. V was trimmed by 8 bases and J by 3 bases, leaving 17 bases between them.

This specimen consisted of peripheral blood, obtained in a trial of Ad26.COV2.S vaccine versus placebo. The receptor comes from a person aged 18-65 years who received the Ad26.COV2.S COVID-19 vaccine or a placebo. The chain combines TRBV30 with TRBJ2-7; D gene uncertain. The CDR3 sequence: CAGRTFSGYEQYF. The CDR3 DNA reads TGTGCCGGAAGAACTTTTAGTGGCTACGAGCAGTACTTC. Full variable domain (rest looked up from reference TRBV30 and TRBJ2-7): SQTIHQWPATLVQPVGSPLSLECTVEGTSNPNLYWYRQAAGRGLQLLFYSVGIGQISSEVPQNLSASRPQDRQFILSSKKLLLSDSGFYLCAGRTFSGYEQYFGPGTRLTVT.